This is a list of T cell receptor beta chains from one sample in a study of blood T cell repertoires in COVID-19. Profiled with immunoSEQ multiplex PCR; TCRdb holds only in-frame clones, not every one. The sample consists of roughly 360,000 clones, approximately 87% of them appearing once. The sequencing input was PBMCs or T cells enriched from blood (not recorded which). The receptors were gathered from a woman in her 30s with acute COVID-19. Each CDR3 is given with its conserved first and last residue. A D gene is named only where the DNA matches it firmly. Rows may omit the clone size; those that give it use once, few, many or a size class.

cdr3_aa,cdr3_nt,clone_size,d_call,v_call,j_call
CASSVRQGAAEAFF,TGTGCCAGCAGTGTGCGCCAGGGTGCTGCTGAAGCTTTCTTT,-,-,TRBV2,TRBJ1-1
CASSFSPSGYYEQYF,TGTGCCAGCAGTTTTAGCCCTAGCGGGTACTACGAGCAGTACTTC,-,TRBD2,TRBV11-2,TRBJ2-7
CASSLAATNPGTEAFF,TGTGCCAGCAGCTTGGCCGCGACAAACCCGGGGACTGAAGCTTTCTTT,-,-,TRBV5-4,TRBJ1-1
CASSDEGLYTDTQYF,TGTGCCAGCAGCGATGAGGGACTATACACAGATACGCAGTATTTT,-,TRBD2,TRBV7-9,TRBJ2-3
CASSTTRRAGTAALNTEAFF,TGTGCCAGCAGCACGACGCGGAGAGCCGGGACAGCCGCCTTGAACACTGAAGCTTTCTTT,-,-,TRBV21-1,TRBJ1-1
CASRTADSPLHF,TGTGCCAGCAGGACAGCCGATTCACCCCTCCACTTT,-,-,TRBV25-1,TRBJ1-6
CASSYSGTGSYEQYF,TGTGCCAGCAGTTACTCCGGGACAGGATCCTACGAGCAGTACTTC,-,TRBD1,TRBV6-5,TRBJ2-7
CASSQGWGGRNEQFF,TGTGCCAGTAGCCAGGGGTGGGGGGGCCGGAATGAGCAGTTCTTC,-,-,TRBV19,TRBJ2-1
CASSIGGRRSEQFF,TGTGCCAGCAGCATCGGAGGCCGGCGGAGTGAGCAGTTCTTC,once,-,TRBV3-1/TRBV3-2,TRBJ2-1
CAIRTSGGYEQYF,TGTGCCATCCGGACTAGCGGGGGCTACGAGCAGTACTTC,-,TRBD2,TRBV15,TRBJ2-7
CASSYDRGLTEAFF,TGTGCCAGCAGCTACGACAGGGGGCTTACTGAAGCTTTCTTT,-,TRBD1,TRBV6-5,TRBJ1-1
CSASRGSQPQHF,TGCAGTGCTAGTAGGGGATCTCAGCCCCAGCATTTT,-,-,TRBV20-1,TRBJ1-5
CASGGTRAYYEQYF,TGCGCCAGCGGTGGGACTAGAGCTTACTACGAGCAGTACTTC,-,TRBD2,TRBV10-2,TRBJ2-7
CASSLVRDSPLHF,TGTGCCAGCAGCTTGGTCAGGGATTCACCCCTCCACTTT,-,-,TRBV5-5,TRBJ1-6
CASSSNPRTGQLNTEAFF,TGCGCCAGCAGCTCGAACCCCCGGACAGGACAACTGAACACTGAAGCTTTCTTT,-,TRBD1,TRBV5-1,TRBJ1-1
CASKAGWEEKLFF,TGTGCCAGCAAGGCAGGGTGGGAAGAAAAACTGTTTTTT,-,-,TRBV27,TRBJ1-4
CASRPATDRLDTQYF,TGCGCCAGCAGGCCAGCTACCGACAGGTTAGATACGCAGTATTTT,-,-,TRBV5-1,TRBJ2-3
CASSLGQGGGYEQYF,TGTGCCAGCAGTCTAGGACAGGGTGGCGGCTACGAGCAGTACTTC,-,TRBD1,TRBV27,TRBJ2-7
CASSRPGGRGSPLHF,TGTGCCAGCAGCCGACCTGGGGGGAGAGGTTCACCCCTCCACTTT,-,-,TRBV28,TRBJ1-6
CASSQGLAGVFPGELFF,TGTGCCAGCAGCCAGGGACTAGCGGGCGTCTTTCCCGGGGAGCTGTTTTTT,few,TRBD2,TRBV3-1/TRBV3-2,TRBJ2-2
CASSETDRADTQYF,TGTGCCAGCAGTGAAACGGACAGGGCAGATACGCAGTATTTT,once,TRBD1,TRBV2,TRBJ2-3
CASSLGQSYGYTF,TGTGCCAGCAGCTTAGGCCAGTCGTATGGCTACACCTTC,-,-,TRBV7-9,TRBJ1-2
CATSDPALAGATDTQYF,TGTGCCACCAGTGACCCCGCCCTAGCGGGGGCCACAGATACGCAGTATTTT,-,TRBD2,TRBV24-1,TRBJ2-3
CASSPGTGLSSPLHF,TGTGCCAGCAGCCCCGGGACAGGGTTAAGTTCACCCCTCCACTTT,once,TRBD1,TRBV3-1/TRBV3-2,TRBJ1-6
CASSDGDSSGNTIYF,TGCGCCAGCAGCGATGGGGACAGCTCTGGAAACACCATATATTTT,-,TRBD1,TRBV5-1,TRBJ1-3
CASSLVRGGEQYF,TGTGCCAGCAGCTTAGTGCGGGGTGGCGAGCAGTACTTC,-,-,TRBV11-3,TRBJ2-7
CATGTSGRNEQFF,TGTGCCACCGGGACTAGCGGGCGCAATGAGCAGTTCTTC,-,TRBD2,TRBV24-1,TRBJ2-1
CASSEFGHDIRGYTF,TGTGCCAGCAGTGAATTCGGACACGACATACGGGGCTACACCTTC,-,-,TRBV25-1,TRBJ1-2
CASSEASNTEAFF,TGTGCCAGCAGTGAAGCCAGTAACACTGAAGCTTTCTTT,few,-,TRBV2,TRBJ1-1
CASSLVSGVTEQYF,TGCGCCAGCAGCTTGGTTAGCGGGGTCACCGAGCAGTACTTC,-,TRBD2,TRBV5-1,TRBJ2-7
CASSGRGLASGELFF,TGTGCCAGCAGCGGACGGGGACTAGCAAGCGGGGAGCTGTTTTTT,-,TRBD2,TRBV7-8,TRBJ2-2
CASSAGQGANEQFF,TGTGCCAGCAGCGCCGGACAGGGGGCCAATGAGCAGTTCTTC,-,TRBD1,TRBV9,TRBJ2-1
CASIGYRAVF,TGTGCCAGCATTGGGTACAGGGCAGTCTTC,-,-,TRBV27,TRBJ2-1
CASSFQGGEQYF,TGTGCCAGCAGTTTCCAGGGGGGCGAGCAGTACTTC,once,-,TRBV12-3/TRBV12-4,TRBJ2-7
CASSLLRDRGQSPLHF,TGTGCCAGCAGCCTACTCCGGGACAGGGGCCAGTCACCCCTCCACTTT,-,TRBD1,TRBV5-5,TRBJ1-6
CASSYRGNEQFF,TGCGCCAGCAGCTACAGGGGGAATGAGCAGTTCTTC,-,TRBD1,TRBV4-1,TRBJ2-1
CASSRWTGNTGELFF,TGTGCCAGCAGCCGATGGACAGGGAACACCGGGGAGCTGTTTTTT,-,TRBD1,TRBV7-8,TRBJ2-2
CASEGDRGTYNEQFF,TGTGCCAGTGAAGGTGACAGGGGGACCTACAATGAGCAGTTCTTC,-,TRBD1,TRBV6-5,TRBJ2-1
CASSLGGQGPYNEQFF,TGCGCCAGCAGCTTGGGTGGACAGGGACCCTACAATGAGCAGTTCTTC,-,TRBD1,TRBV5-1,TRBJ2-1
CASRKDRGTANSGDSPLHF,TGTGCCAGCAGGAAGGACCGTGGGACCGCCAATTCGGGGGATTCACCCCTCCACTTT,-,-,TRBV2,TRBJ1-6
CASSLVGGNTGELFF,TGCGCCAGCAGCTTGGTGGGGGGGAACACCGGGGAGCTGTTTTTT,-,-,TRBV5-1,TRBJ2-2
CATSDSGADTTDTQYF,TGTGCCACCAGTGATTCAGGGGCCGATACCACAGATACGCAGTATTTT,-,-,TRBV24-1,TRBJ2-3
CSVENPENYGYTF,TGCAGCGTTGAGAATCCGGAGAACTATGGCTACACCTTC,-,-,TRBV29-1,TRBJ1-2
CASSLLPDSISPLHF,TGTGCCAGCAGCTTATTACCGGACAGCATATCACCCCTCCACTTT,once,-,TRBV5-4,TRBJ1-6
CASRGIFCGEATDTQYF,TGTGCCAGCAGGGGGATTTTTTGCGGGGAAGCCACAGATACGCAGTATTTT,-,-,TRBV21-1,TRBJ2-3
CASSQVQGTGGYTF,TGCGCCAGCAGCCAGGTACAGGGAACCGGTGGCTACACCTTC,-,-,TRBV4-3,TRBJ1-2
CASSPPDRSYEQYF,TGTGCCAGCTCACCACCGGACAGGTCCTACGAGCAGTACTTC,-,TRBD1,TRBV18,TRBJ2-7
CASGLVGLNTGELFF,TGTGCTAGTGGTTTGGTAGGACTGAACACCGGGGAGCTGTTTTTT,-,-,TRBV12-5,TRBJ2-2
CASSLGGKNYGYTF,TGTGCCAGCAGCTTGGGGGGCAAGAACTATGGCTACACCTTC,-,-,TRBV5-4,TRBJ1-2
CASSPRQGAHNEQFF,TGTGCCAGCAGTCCCCGACAGGGGGCACACAATGAGCAGTTCTTC,-,TRBD1,TRBV6-5,TRBJ2-1
CASSFGRGQGNTIYF,TGTGCCAGCAGTTTCGGCAGGGGGCAAGGAAACACCATATATTTT,-,TRBD1,TRBV28,TRBJ1-3
CASSPNDGASNQPQHF,TGTGCCAGCTCACCTAACGACGGAGCTAGCAATCAGCCCCAGCATTTT,-,-,TRBV18,TRBJ1-5
CASSQWDRPYEQYF,TGTGCCAGCAGTCAATGGGACAGGCCCTACGAGCAGTACTTC,-,TRBD1,TRBV6-2/TRBV6-3,TRBJ2-7
CASSTGTGKETQYF,TGCGCCAGCAGCACCGGGACAGGGAAAGAGACCCAGTACTTC,-,TRBD1,TRBV5-1,TRBJ2-5
CASSQVSGRGNQPQHF,TGCGCCAGCAGCCAAGTGTCGGGAAGGGGCAATCAGCCCCAGCATTTT,-,-,TRBV4-1,TRBJ1-5
CASGLSGTGLFTNEKLFF,TGTGCTAGTGGTTTATCCGGGACAGGGTTGTTTACGAATGAAAAACTGTTTTTT,-,TRBD1,TRBV12-5,TRBJ1-4
CASSPSSGNTIYF,TGTGCCAGCTCCCCGAGCTCTGGAAACACCATATATTTT,-,-,TRBV6-5,TRBJ1-3
CASSQGLENTEAFF,TGTGCCAGCAGCCAAGGACTAGAGAACACTGAAGCTTTCTTT,once,-,TRBV4-2,TRBJ1-1
CASRLHQGYEQYF,TGTGCCAGCAGACTACACCAGGGCTACGAGCAGTACTTC,-,-,TRBV6-5,TRBJ2-7
CASSLVPGQGEEKLFF,TGTGCCAGCAGCTTGGTCCCGGGACAGGGGGAAGAAAAACTGTTTTTT,once,TRBD1,TRBV5-5,TRBJ1-4